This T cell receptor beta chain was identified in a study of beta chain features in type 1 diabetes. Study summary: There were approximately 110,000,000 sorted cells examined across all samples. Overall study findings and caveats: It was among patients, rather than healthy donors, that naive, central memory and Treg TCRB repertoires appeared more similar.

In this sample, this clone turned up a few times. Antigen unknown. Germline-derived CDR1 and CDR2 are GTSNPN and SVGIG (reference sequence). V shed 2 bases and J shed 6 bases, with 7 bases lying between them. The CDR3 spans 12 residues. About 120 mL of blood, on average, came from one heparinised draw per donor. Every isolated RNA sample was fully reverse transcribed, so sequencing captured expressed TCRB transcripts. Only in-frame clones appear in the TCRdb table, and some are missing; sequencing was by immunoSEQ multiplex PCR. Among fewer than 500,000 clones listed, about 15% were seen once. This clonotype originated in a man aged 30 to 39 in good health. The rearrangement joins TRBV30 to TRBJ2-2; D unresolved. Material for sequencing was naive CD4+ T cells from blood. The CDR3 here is CAWSLGAGELFF. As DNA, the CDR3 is TGTGCCTGGAGTCTTGGGGCCGGGGAGCTGTTTTTT.